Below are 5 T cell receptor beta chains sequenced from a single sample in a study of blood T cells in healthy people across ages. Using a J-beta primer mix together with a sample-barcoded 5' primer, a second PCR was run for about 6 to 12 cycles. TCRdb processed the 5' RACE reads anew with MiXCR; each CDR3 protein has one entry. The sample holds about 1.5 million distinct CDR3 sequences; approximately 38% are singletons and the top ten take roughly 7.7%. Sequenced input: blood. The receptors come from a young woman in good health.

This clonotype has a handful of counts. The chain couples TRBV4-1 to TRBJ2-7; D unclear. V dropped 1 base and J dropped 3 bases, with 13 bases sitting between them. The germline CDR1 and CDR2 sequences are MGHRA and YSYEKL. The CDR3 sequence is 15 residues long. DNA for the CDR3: TGCGCCAGCAGCCAAGTGGACGGAATCTACTACGAGCAGTACTTC. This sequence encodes CASSQVDGIYYEQYF.

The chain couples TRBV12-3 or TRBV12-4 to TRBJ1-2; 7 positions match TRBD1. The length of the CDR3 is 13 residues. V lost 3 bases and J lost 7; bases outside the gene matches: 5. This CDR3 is CASSLGGGTGYTF. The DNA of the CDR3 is TGTGCCAGCAGTTTGGGAGGGGGCACTGGCTACACCTTC.

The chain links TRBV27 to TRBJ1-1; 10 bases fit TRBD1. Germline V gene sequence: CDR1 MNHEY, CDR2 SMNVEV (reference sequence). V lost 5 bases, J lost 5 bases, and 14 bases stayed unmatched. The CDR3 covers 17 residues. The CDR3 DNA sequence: TGTGCCAGCAGTCGACACACCGACAGGGGGCGACGAACTGAAGCTTTCTTT. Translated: CASSRHTDRGRRTEAFF.

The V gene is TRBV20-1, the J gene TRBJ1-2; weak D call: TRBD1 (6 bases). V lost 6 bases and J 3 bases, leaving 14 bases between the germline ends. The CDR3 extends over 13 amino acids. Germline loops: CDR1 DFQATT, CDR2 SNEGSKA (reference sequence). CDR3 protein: CSATSRQDYGYTF. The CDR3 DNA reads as TGCAGTGCCACATCCAGACAGGACTATGGCTACACCTTC.

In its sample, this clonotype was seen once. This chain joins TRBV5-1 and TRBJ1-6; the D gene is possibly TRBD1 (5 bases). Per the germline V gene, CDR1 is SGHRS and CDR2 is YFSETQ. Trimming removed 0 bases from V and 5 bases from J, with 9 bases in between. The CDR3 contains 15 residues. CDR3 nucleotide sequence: TGCGCCAGCAGCTTGGGAGACAGTAATAATTCACCCCTCCACTTT. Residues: CASSLGDSNNSPLHF.